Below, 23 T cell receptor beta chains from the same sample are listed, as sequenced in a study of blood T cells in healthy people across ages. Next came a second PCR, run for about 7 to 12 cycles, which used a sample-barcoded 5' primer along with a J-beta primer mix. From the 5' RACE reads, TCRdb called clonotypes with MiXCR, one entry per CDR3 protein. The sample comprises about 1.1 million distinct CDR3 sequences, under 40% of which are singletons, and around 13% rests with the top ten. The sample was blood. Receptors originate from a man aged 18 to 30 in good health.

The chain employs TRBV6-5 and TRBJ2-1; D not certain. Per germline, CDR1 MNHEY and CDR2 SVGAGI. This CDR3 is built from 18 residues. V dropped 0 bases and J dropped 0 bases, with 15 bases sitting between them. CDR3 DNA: TGTGCCAGCAGTTACTCTCCTGGCAGCTGCAGCTCCTACAATGAGCAGTTCTTC. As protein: CASSYSPGSCSSYNEQFF.

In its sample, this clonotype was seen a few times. For the CDR3, the DNA is TGTGCCAGCAGTTTGGGAAACAGGGGATTGAACTATGGCTACACCTTC. This gives the protein CASSLGNRGLNYGYTF. V usage is TRBV27 and J usage is TRBJ1-2, with 7 bases matching TRBD1. The CDR3 loop spans 16 amino acids. The J segment lost 2 bases and the V segment lost 3 bases, leaving 9 bases of the junction unmatched. Germline V gene lookup returns CDR1 MNHEY and CDR2 SMNVEV (reference sequence).

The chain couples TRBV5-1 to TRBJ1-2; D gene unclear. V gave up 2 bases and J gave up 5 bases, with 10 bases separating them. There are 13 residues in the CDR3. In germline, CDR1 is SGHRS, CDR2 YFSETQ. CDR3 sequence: CASSLTPHYGYTF. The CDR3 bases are TGCGCCAGCAGCTTAACCCCCCATTATGGCTACACCTTC.

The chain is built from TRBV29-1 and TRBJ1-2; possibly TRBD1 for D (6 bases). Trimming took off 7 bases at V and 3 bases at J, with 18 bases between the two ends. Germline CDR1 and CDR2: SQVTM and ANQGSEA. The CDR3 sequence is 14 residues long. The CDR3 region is CSALSGGPDYGYTF. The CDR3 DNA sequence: TGCAGCGCCTTATCTGGGGGGCCAGACTATGGCTACACCTTC.

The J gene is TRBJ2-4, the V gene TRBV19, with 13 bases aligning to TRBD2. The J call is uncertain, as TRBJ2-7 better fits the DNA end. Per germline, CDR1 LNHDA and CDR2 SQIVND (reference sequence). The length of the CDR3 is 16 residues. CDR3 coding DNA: TGTGCCAGTAGTTCCCTGGGACTAGCGGGGACCTACGAGCAGTACTTC. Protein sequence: CASSSLGLAGTYEQYF.

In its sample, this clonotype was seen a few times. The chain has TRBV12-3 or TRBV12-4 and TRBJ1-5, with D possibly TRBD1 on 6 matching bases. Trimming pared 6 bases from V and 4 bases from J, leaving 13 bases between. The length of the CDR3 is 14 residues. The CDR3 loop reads CASSSQGPNQPQHF. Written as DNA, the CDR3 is TGTGCCAGCAGCTCACAGGGACCGAATCAGCCCCAGCATTTT.

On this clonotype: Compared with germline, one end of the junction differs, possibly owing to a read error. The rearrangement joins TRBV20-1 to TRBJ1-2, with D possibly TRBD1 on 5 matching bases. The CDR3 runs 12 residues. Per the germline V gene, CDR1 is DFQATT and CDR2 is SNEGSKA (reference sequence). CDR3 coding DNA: TGCAGTGCTAGGGGCGGGGGACCTGGCGACACCTTC. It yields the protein CSARGGGPGDTF.

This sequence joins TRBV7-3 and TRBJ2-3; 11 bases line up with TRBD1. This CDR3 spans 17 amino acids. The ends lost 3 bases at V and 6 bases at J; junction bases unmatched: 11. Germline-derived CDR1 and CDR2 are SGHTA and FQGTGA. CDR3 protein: CASSLLPGTGGFDTQYF. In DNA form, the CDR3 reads TGTGCCAGCAGCTTGCTCCCCGGGACAGGGGGTTTTGATACGCAGTATTTT.

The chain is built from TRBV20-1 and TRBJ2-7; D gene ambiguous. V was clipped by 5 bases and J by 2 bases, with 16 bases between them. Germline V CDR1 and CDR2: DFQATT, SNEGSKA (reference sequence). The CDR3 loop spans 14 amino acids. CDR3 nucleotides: TGCAGTGCTGGACGGTCGGCCATCCCCTACGAGCAGTACTTC. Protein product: CSAGRSAIPYEQYF.

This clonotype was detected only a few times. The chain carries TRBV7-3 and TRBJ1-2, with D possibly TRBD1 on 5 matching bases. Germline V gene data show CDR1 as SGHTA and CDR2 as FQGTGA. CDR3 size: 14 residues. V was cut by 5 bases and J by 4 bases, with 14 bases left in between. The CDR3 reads CASSKGRTGYGYTF. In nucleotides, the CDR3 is TGTGCCAGCAGCAAGGGACGGACTGGCTATGGCTACACCTTC.

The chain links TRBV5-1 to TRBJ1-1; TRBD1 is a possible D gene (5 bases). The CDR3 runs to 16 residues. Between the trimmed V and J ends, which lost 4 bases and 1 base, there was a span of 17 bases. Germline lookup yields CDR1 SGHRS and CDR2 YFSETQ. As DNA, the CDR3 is TGCGCCAGCAGCACCTCTGCTAGGGGTGCGAACACTGAAGCTTTCTTT. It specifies CASSTSARGANTEAFF.

This CDR3 reads CSVEGVASGERSSYNEQYF. The CDR3 DNA sequence: TGCAGCGTTGAAGGGGTGGCTAGCGGGGAACGATCCTCCTACAATGAGCAGTACTTC. The gene calls are TRBV29-1 and TRBJ2-7; 9 bases map to TRBD2. V gave up 1 base and J gave up 7 bases; unmatched junction bases: 23. This CDR3 is 19 amino acids long. Germline V CDR1 and CDR2: SQVTM, ANQGSEA.

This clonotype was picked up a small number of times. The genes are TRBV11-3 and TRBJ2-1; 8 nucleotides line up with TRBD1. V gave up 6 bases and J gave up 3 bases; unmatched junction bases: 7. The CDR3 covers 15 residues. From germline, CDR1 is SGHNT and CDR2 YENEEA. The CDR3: CASSQDRANYNEQFF. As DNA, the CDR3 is TGTGCCAGCAGTCAGGACAGGGCGAACTACAATGAGCAGTTCTTC.

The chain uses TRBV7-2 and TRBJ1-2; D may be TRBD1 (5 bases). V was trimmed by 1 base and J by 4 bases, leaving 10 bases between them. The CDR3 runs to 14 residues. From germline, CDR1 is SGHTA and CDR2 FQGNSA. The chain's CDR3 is CASSLDGGLYGYTF. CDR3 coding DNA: TGTGCCAGCAGCTTAGACGGGGGTCTCTATGGCTACACCTTC.

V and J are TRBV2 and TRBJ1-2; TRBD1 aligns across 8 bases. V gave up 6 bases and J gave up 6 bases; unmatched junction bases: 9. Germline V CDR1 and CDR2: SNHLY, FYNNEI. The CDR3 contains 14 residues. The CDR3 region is CASRGFTDRDGYTF. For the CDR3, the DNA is TGTGCCAGCAGGGGATTCACGGACAGGGATGGCTACACCTTC.

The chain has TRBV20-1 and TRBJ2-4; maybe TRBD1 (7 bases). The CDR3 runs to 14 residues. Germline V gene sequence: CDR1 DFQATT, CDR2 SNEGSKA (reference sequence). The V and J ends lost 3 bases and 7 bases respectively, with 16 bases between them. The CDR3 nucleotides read TGCAGTGCTAGTGCCGGCAGGGGGAGGAACATTCAGTACTTC. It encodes CSASAGRGRNIQYF.

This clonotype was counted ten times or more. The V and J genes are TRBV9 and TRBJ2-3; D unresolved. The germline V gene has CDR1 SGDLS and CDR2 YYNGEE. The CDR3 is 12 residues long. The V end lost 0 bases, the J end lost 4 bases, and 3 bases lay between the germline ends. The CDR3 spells CASSVGADTQYF. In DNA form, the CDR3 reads TGTGCCAGCAGCGTAGGAGCAGATACGCAGTATTTT.

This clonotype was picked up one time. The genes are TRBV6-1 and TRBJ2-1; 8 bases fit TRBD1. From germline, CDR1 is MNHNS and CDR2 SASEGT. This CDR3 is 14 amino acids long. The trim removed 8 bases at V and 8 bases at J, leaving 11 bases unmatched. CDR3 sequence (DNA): TGTGCCAGCCGCGCTGGACAGGGACCACATGAGCAGTTCTTC. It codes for CASRAGQGPHEQFF.

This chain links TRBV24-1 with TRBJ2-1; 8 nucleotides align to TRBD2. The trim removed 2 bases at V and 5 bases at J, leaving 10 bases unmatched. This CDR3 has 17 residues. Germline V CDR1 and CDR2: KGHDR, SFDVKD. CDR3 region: CATSDSSHRRGDNEQFF. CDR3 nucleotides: TGTGCCACCAGTGATTCTTCTCACCGGCGGGGGGACAATGAGCAGTTCTTC.

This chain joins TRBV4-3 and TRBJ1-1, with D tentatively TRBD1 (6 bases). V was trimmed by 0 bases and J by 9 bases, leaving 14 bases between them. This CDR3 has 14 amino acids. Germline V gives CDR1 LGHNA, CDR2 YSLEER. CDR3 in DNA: TGCGCCAGCAGCCAAGACTCAGGGGAAACTAAAGCTTTCTTT. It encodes CASSQDSGETKAFF.

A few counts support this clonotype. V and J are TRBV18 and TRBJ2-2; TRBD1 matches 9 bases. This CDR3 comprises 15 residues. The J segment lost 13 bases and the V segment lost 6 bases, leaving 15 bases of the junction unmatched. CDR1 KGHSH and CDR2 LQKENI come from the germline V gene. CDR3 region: CASSPRVSGTGRLFF. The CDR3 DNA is TGTGCCAGCTCGCCCAGAGTTTCCGGGACAGGGAGGCTGTTTTTT. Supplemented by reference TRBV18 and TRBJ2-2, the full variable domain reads NAGVMQNPRHLVRRRGQEARLRCSPMKGHSHVYWYRQLPEEGLKFMVYLQKENIIDESGMPKERFSAEFPKEGPSILRIQQVVRGDSAAYFCASSPRVSGTGRLFFGEGSRLTVL.

CDR3 protein: CASSDGRPQHF. CDR3 nucleotides: TGTGCCAGCAGTGACGGACGGCCCCAGCATTTT. V usage is TRBV12-3 or TRBV12-4 and J usage is TRBJ1-5, with D unclear. The length of the CDR3 is 11 residues. V was clipped by 5 bases and J by 9 bases, with 8 bases between them.

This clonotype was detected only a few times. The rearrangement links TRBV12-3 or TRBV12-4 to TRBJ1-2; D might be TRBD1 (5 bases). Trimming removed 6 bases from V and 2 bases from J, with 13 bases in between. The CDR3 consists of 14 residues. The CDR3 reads CASSQIDRNYGYTF. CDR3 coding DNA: TGTGCCAGCAGCCAAATCGACAGAAACTATGGCTACACCTTC.